This note documents a single TCR beta chain sequence. The antigen remains undetermined. This CDR3 spans 15 amino acids. The V segment lost 6 bases and the J segment 5 bases; nucleotides outside the gene matches: 6. Per germline, CDR1 MNHNY and CDR2 SVGAGI (reference sequence). The data stem from a study of cytomegalovirus exposure and HLA in healthy donors. Turning to the study itself: Most genotyped donors, over 70% of roughly 400, had Caucasian-associated genetic ancestry.

In the PCR, 60 Vbeta and 13 Jbeta primers were used. Only in-frame clones appear in the TCRdb table, and some are missing; sequencing was by immunoSEQ multiplex PCR. The table includes 140,000 to 150,000 clones, more than 60% detected once. Overall study findings and caveats: Roughly uniform sequencing depth across donors was assumed, possibly incorrectly.

Sampled while nominally healthy, donors likely had unrecorded immune exposures. This chain uses TRBV6-6 with TRBJ2-3; 12 positions match TRBD2. This clonotype was sampled from a woman aged 60-75 years in good health and CMV-seronegative. Material: PBMCs. The CDR3 DNA follows: TGTGCCAGCAGAACTAGCGGGGGGCGCGGAGATACGCAGTATTTT. This translates into CASRTSGGRGDTQYF.